The sequence of this T cell receptor beta chain was determined in a study of siplizumab effects on memory and regulatory T cells. Study-wide findings and caveats: Significant reduction of alloreactive sequences traceable to unstimulated CD4+ memory cells was observed with siplizumab. Whether the proliferating Tregs (from siplizumab cultures) were suppressive was not confirmed. Reactions containing siplizumab showed mappable alloreactive CD4+ clones averaging around 70% Treg-derived, versus approximately 28% in controls. It seemed that naive T cells were more diverse than memory cells and were major contributors to the alloresponse.

For this clone: Its antigen is unidentified. The sample holds other DNA sequences that translate to the same CDR3.

Generated by immunoSEQ multiplex PCR, the TCRdb table keeps only in-frame clones and is missing some. The data show over 60,000 clones, 91% seen once. Deletions cut 2 bases from V and 4 bases from J, with 6 bases between. The germline gives CDR1 GTSNPN, CDR2 SVGIG (reference sequence). The CDR3 has 11 amino acids. This TCR was recovered from a human donor in good health. The specimen was CD8+ T cells sorted from blood. The V call is TRBV30, the J call TRBJ2-7; possibly TRBD2 for D (5 bases). The CDR3 region is CAWSPGYEQYF. In nucleotides, the CDR3 is TGTGCCTGGAGTCCGGGATACGAGCAGTACTTC.